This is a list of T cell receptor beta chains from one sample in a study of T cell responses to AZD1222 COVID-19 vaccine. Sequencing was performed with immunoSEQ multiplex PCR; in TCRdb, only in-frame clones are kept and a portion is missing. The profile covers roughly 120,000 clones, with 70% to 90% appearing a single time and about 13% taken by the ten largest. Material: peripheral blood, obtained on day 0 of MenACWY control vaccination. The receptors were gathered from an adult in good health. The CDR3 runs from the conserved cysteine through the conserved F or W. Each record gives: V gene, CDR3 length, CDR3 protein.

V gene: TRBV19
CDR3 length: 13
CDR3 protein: CASSISVDEKLFF

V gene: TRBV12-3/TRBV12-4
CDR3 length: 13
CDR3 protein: CASSFQRVREAFF

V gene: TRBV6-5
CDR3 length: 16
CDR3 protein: CASSYSTPSGAAPDTF

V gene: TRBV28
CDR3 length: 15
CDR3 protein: CASSLSSASNEKLFF

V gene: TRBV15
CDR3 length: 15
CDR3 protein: CATSSDRVSIYGYTF

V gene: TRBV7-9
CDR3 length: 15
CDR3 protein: CASSRGRGFDTEAFF

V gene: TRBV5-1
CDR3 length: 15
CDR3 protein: CASRGDRGSGNTIYF

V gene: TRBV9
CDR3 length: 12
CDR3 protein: CASSQRDYEQYF

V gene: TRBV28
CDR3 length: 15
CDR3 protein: CASTLSAFGNQPQHF

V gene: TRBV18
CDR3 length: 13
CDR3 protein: CASSPQGAFEQFF

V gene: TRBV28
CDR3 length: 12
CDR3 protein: CASSLLTHEQYF

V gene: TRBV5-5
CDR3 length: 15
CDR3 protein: CASSLGSYQGETQYF

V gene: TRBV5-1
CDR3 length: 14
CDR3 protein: CASSYVQGAGEQYF

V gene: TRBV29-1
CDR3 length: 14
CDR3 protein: CSVAEPPNRAGYTF

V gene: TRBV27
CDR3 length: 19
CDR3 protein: CASSLAYPGLADRTGELFF

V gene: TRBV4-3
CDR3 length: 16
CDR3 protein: CASSQGGGQGQETQYF

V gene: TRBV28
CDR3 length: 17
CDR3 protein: CASSGIQRSSYNSPLHF

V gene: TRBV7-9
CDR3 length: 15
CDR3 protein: CASSLVGTGPNEQYF

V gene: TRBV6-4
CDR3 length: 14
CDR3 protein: CASSPRLAGNEQFF

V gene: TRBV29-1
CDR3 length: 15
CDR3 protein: CSVEWTGLSRHKTFF

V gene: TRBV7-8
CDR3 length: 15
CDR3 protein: CASSPGRGFNEKLFF

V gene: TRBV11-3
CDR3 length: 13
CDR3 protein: CASSSAVQETQYF

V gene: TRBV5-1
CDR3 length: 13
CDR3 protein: CASSLAGNTEAFF

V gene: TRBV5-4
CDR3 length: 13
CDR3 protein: CASSLGGDQPQHF

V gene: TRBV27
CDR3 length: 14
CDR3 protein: CASSSSPRDYEQYF

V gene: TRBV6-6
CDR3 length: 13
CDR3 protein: CASGTGITYEQYF

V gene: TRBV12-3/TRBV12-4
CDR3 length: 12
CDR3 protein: CASNDWNTEAFF

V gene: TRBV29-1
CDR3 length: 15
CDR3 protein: CSVEAKLQGGYGYTF

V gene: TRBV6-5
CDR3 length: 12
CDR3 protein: CASRIWEGMAFF

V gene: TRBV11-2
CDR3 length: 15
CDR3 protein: CASSLAAYSNEKLFF

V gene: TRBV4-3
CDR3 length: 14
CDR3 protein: CASSQDRGYYGYTF

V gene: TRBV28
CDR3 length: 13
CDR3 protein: CASRRIDSYEQYF

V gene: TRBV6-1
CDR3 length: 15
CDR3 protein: CASSEDRGSNQPQHF

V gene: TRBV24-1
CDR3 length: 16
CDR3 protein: CATSDRDGVKDTEAFF

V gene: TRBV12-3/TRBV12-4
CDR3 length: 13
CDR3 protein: CASSFVEYNEQFF

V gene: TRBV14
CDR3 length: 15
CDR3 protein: CASSSLGAGSYEQYF

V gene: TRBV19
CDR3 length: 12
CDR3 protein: CAIGGPNQPQHF

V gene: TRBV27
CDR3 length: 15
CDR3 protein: CASSFGRTGNYGYTF

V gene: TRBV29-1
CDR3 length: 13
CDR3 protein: CSAQRDRVTEAFF